A single sample is the source of the 11 T cell receptor beta chains below, sequenced in a study of regulatory T cells in long-lasting Graves disease. Time point described: newly diagnosed GD, antithyroid drugs for less than 3 months. From PBMCs, RNA was extracted and then used to make the TCR library. Combining iRepertoire HTBI primers with Arm-PCR of CDR3 regions, the authors built TCR beta libraries. TCRdb passed the multiplex PCR reads through MiXCR, listing each CDR3 protein once. This repertoire shows about 330,000 distinct CDR3 sequences, around 15% found once; its top ten account for around 20%. This sample also appeared in a second study, on T cells in Graves' hyperthyroidism and ophthalmopathy.

Sample: peripheral blood mononuclear cells (PBMCs), taken at new diagnosis, from a patient treated with antithyroid drugs. The receptors come from a woman aged 18-30 years with Graves disease.

This clonotype was picked up many times. V usage is TRBV20-1 and J usage is TRBJ1-5; 11 bases agree with TRBD1. CDR3 length equals 15 residues. With V trimmed by 0 bases and J by 8 bases, 6 bases remained unmatched. Germline assignment: CDR1 DFQATT and CDR2 SNEGSKA (reference sequence). This CDR3 reads CSARDHGQGAKPQHF. The CDR3 DNA sequence: TGCAGTGCTAGAGACCACGGACAGGGGGCCAAGCCCCAGCATTTT.

The sample holds many counts of this clonotype. The J gene is TRBJ1-2, the V gene TRBV12-3 or TRBV12-4; D not resolved. V shed 2 bases and J shed 6 bases, with 16 bases lying between them. The CDR3 is 15 residues long. The CDR3 nucleotides are TGTGCCAGCAGTTTAAGGGTCGATGGGTTGGATGGCTACACCTTC. It specifies CASSLRVDGLDGYTF.

This chain uses TRBV2 with TRBJ2-4, with 9 bases lining up with TRBD1. After removal of 5 bases from V and 9 bases from J, the junction contained 11 bases not matched to a gene. This CDR3 region has 15 residues. Germline V gene data show CDR1 as SNHLY and CDR2 as FYNNEI. CDR3 region: CASSLSGTGSSIQYF. The CDR3 DNA reads as TGTGCCAGCAGTTTGTCCGGGACAGGGTCTAGCATTCAGTACTTC.

At least ten counts were recorded for this clonotype. The DNA of the CDR3 is TGTGCCAGCGCCGGGACAGGGGTGGTTTGGTATGGCTACACCTTC. This translates into CASAGTGVVWYGYTF. The J gene is TRBJ1-2, the V gene TRBV2; 10 bases align to TRBD1. This CDR3 has 15 amino acids. CDR1 and CDR2 (germline): SNHLY, FYNNEI. V trimming: 8 bases; J trimming: 5 bases; junction bases outside the gene matches: 11.

Ten or more counts support this clonotype. This rearrangement joins TRBV20-1 to TRBJ1-2; D uncertain. The CDR3 loop spans 12 amino acids. V lost 3 bases to trimming and J lost 0 bases, with 5 bases between them. Germline V gene lookup returns CDR1 DFQATT and CDR2 SNEGSKA (reference sequence). Written as DNA, the CDR3 is TGCAGTGCTAGTAGTTCTAACTATGGCTACACCTTC. Its protein product is CSASSSNYGYTF.

This clonotype was seen at least ten times. J is TRBJ1-5 and V is TRBV2, with 7 bases lining up with TRBD1. The CDR3 extends over 14 amino acids. In germline, CDR1 is SNHLY, CDR2 FYNNEI. The junction had 4 bases not matched to a gene; V was cut back by 7 bases and J by 1 base. The CDR3, as DNA: TGTGCCAGCACCCAGGGGGGCAGCAATCAGCCCCAGCATTTT. It encodes CASTQGGSNQPQHF.

This clonotype showed up many times. A junction end diverges from the germline sequence, so it may reflect a read error. The CDR3 protein is CASSLGHSNQPQHF. For the CDR3, the DNA is TGTGCCAGCAGCTTGGGGCACAGCAATCAGCCCCAGCATTTT. This chain links TRBV5-1 with TRBJ1-5, with D possibly being TRBD1 (5 bases). The CDR3 has 14 residues. CDR1 is SGHRS, CDR2 YFSETQ, per germline.

This clonotype was detected only a few times. The CDR3 region is CASSERQSYNEQFF. CDR3 bases: TGTGCCAGCAGTGAACGACAGAGCTACAATGAGCAGTTCTTC. This chain joins TRBV25-1 and TRBJ2-1; TRBD1 is a possible D gene (5 bases). V dropped 2 bases and J dropped 3 bases, with 8 bases sitting between them. The CDR3 covers 14 residues. Germline V CDR1 and CDR2: MGHDK, SYGVNS.

In its sample, this clonotype was seen many times. The chain couples TRBV2 to TRBJ1-4, with D tentatively TRBD1 (5 bases). Germline lookup yields CDR1 SNHLY and CDR2 FYNNEI. Trimming removed 7 bases at V and 0 bases at J, with 18 bases between. The CDR3 loop spans 17 amino acids. CDR3 loop: CASTDGGTAATNEKLFF. DNA for the CDR3: TGTGCCAGCACTGATGGGGGTACAGCCGCAACTAATGAAAAACTGTTTTTT.

A word on this clonotype: This may be a read error, as it is one base from a much larger clone. The V gene is TRBV5-1, the J gene TRBJ1-6; 10 bases align to TRBD1. The germline V gene encodes CDR1 SGHRS and CDR2 YFSETQ. CDR3 length: 15 residues. CDR3 sequence: CAGSLAGQGESPLHF. CDR3 DNA: TGCGCCGGCAGCTTGGCCGGACAGGGGGAGTCACCCCTCCACTTT.

This clonotype was recorded many times. CDR3 nucleotides: TGCAGTGCGAGAAGACAGGGGCAGAACACCGGGGAGCTGTTTTTT. The encoded protein is CSARRQGQNTGELFF. The chain uses TRBV20-1 and TRBJ2-2; 8 positions agree with TRBD1. The CDR3 length is 15 residues. The germline V gene has CDR1 DFQATT and CDR2 SNEGSKA (reference sequence). The V gene end was trimmed by 6 bases and the J gene end by 1 base; junction bases not matched to a gene: 7.